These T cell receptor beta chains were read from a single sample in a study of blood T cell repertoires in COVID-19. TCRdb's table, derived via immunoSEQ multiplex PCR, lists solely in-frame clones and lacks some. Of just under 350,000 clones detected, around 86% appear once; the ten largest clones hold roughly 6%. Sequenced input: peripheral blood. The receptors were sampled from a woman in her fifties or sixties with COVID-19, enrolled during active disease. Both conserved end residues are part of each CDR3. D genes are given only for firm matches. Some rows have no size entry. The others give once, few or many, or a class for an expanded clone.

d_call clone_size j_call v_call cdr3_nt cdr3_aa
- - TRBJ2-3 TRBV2 TGTGCCAGCAGTGAAGCCCTGTATCCTAGCACAGATACGCAGTATTTT CASSEALYPSTDTQYF
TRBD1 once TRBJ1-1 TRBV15 TGTGCCACCAGTGACAGGGGGTATGAAGCTTTCTTT CATSDRGYEAFF
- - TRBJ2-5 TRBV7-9 TGTGCCAGCAGCTTAGGTAGGAGGGCGGGAAGTTTCCAAGAGACCCAGTACTTC CASSLGRRAGSFQETQYF
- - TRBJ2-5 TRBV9 TGTGCCAGCAGCGTAACGACAGGGAGGGAGACCCAGTACTTC CASSVTTGRETQYF
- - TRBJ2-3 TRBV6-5 TGTGCCAGCAGTTACTTCCGGGACAAAGAGTATTTT CASSYFRDKEYF
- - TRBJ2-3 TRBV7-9 TGTGCCAGCAGCTTAGGAACTTCCACAGATACGCAGTATTTT CASSLGTSTDTQYF
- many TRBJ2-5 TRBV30 TGTGCCTGGAGTGTACCTAGACAGAAAAAAGAGACCCAGTACTTC CAWSVPRQKKETQYF
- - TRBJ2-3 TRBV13 TGTGCCAGCAGCGCAGGGAAAGGGGTTACAGATACGCAGTATTTT CASSAGKGVTDTQYF
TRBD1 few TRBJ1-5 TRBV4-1 TGCGCCAGCAGCCAAGAAAACAGGGGGAATCAGCCCCAGCATTTT CASSQENRGNQPQHF
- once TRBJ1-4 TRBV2 TGTGCCAGCAGTGAACGGTTCTGGGAAAAACTGTTTTTT CASSERFWEKLFF
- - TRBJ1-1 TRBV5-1 TGCGCCAGCAGCTTGGTCGGACAGATGAACACTGAAGCTTTCTTT CASSLVGQMNTEAFF
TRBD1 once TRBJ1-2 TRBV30 TGTGCCTGGAGGGAACGGGACAGAAACTATGGCTACACCTTC CAWRERDRNYGYTF
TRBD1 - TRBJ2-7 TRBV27 TGTGCCAGCAGTTACGGGACAGGGGGTACCTACGAGCAGTACTTC CASSYGTGGTYEQYF